This T cell receptor (beta chain) is from a study of identical twins. The CDR3 consists of 15 residues. Germline CDR1 is DFQATT and CDR2 is SNEGSKA (reference sequence). TCRdb fed the 5' RACE reads into MiXCR, producing one record per CDR3 protein. Among hundreds of thousands of distinct CDR3 sequences listed, 20% to 25% were seen once. These records were also assigned to another study, of T cells expressing NK-cell markers. That work contributes: The sorts in several experiments were restricted to alpha-beta TCR T cells by an anti-gamma-delta TCR antibody. Also leading the CD3+CD56-NKG2C+ fraction in a handful of donors were these clonotypes.

The receptor was isolated from a woman under 30 in good health. The sample consisted of CD4+ T cells sorted from blood. The chain employs TRBV20-1 and TRBJ2-1; 11 bases match TRBD2. CDR3 amino acids: CSAPGPGLAGNEQFF. Here the CDR3 DNA reads TGCAGCGCCCCCGGCCCCGGACTAGCGGGCAATGAGCAGTTCTTC.